Below are 4 T cell receptor beta chains sequenced from a single sample in a study of molecular identifiers for immune sequencing clone quantification. Via MiXCR, TCRdb re-called the PCR reads, giving one row per CDR3 protein. The sample has approximately 500,000 distinct CDR3 sequences; around 23% are singletons. Sequencing used naive CD8+ T cells from blood, with Jurkat cell RNA spiked in. Subset given: FACS-sorted CD8+CD4-CCR7+CD45RA+ naive T cells. Every receptor here comes from a human donor in good health. Some libraries in this study had Jurkat cell RNA spiked in.

The chain carries TRBV7-9 and TRBJ2-2, with D possibly TRBD2 on 5 matching bases. The CDR3 is 16 amino acids. Trimming stripped 1 base from V and 6 bases from J, with 15 bases between. CDR1 SEHNR and CDR2 FQNEAQ come from the germline V gene (reference sequence). This CDR3 is CASSLGTLMSSGELFF. As DNA, the CDR3 is TGTGCCAGCAGCTTAGGGACTCTCATGAGTTCCGGGGAGCTGTTTTTT.

This clonotype was observed a few times. The chain has TRBV28 and TRBJ2-5; D might be TRBD1 (5 bases). Germline CDR1 is MDHEN and CDR2 is SYDVKM. This CDR3 has 16 residues. V gave up 1 base and J gave up 6 bases, with 18 bases separating them. The CDR3 region has the DNA TGTGCCAGCAGTTTATCCACAGCAGGGATTAGACAGACCCAGTACTTC. Protein product: CASSLSTAGIRQTQYF.

This clonotype has just a few counts. The chain couples TRBV30 to TRBJ2-1; D is unresolved. The CDR3 is 11 residues long. Trimming shortened V by 4 bases and J by 1 base, and 2 bases separated the two germline ends. The germline gives CDR1 GTSNPN, CDR2 SVGIG (reference sequence). The CDR3 DNA is TGTGCCTGGAATTCCTACAATGAGCAGTTCTTC. Protein sequence: CAWNSYNEQFF. Looking up the rest from reference TRBV30 and TRBJ2-1 gives the full variable domain: SQTIHQWPATLVQPVGSPLSLECTVEGTSNPNLYWYRQAAGRGLQLLFYSVGIGQISSEVPQNLSASRPQDRQFILSSKKLLLSDSGFYLCAWNSYNEQFFGPGTRLTVL.

Points on this clonotype: This may come from a read error, since a much larger clone is one base off. The chain joins TRBV28 to TRBJ2-2, with D possibly matching TRBD2 (6 bases). This CDR3 region has 17 residues. The germline CDR1 and CDR2 sequences are MDHEN and SYDVKM. CDR3 sequence (DNA): TGTGCCAGCAGTTTATGGGGCGGCGGGCTCAACACCGGGGGGCTGTTTTTT. This translates into CASSLWGGGLNTGGLFF.